Below are 21 T cell receptor beta chains sequenced from a single sample in a study of T-cell memory formation after mild COVID-19. MiXCR, run by TCRdb on the 5' RACE reads, gives a single entry per CDR3 protein. The top ten hold roughly 4% of the sample, which has about 200,000 distinct CDR3 sequences, more than 8% seen once. Material for sequencing was PBMCs or a T cell subset sorted from them (not recorded which). The receptors shown here come from a man younger than 35 who had mild COVID-19 (a few samples of this study predate the infection). Cell type and time point are not known.

V usage is TRBV10-3 and J usage is TRBJ2-7; D not certain. Germline assignment: CDR1 ENHRY and CDR2 SYGVKD. CDR3 length: 13 amino acids. Trimming left V 3 bases short and J 3 bases short, with 9 bases between. The CDR3 spells CAISEGGVYEQYF. The CDR3 DNA follows: TGTGCCATCAGTGAAGGTGGGGTCTACGAGCAGTACTTC.

Only a few counts were recorded for this clonotype. This CDR3 reads CASSLNPDPNTEAFF. DNA of the CDR3: TGTGCCAGCAGCCTAAATCCTGACCCCAACACTGAAGCTTTCTTT. This rearrangement joins TRBV7-8 to TRBJ1-1, with D unclear. Germline CDR1 SGHVS, CDR2 FQNEAQ. This CDR3 is 15 amino acids long. Trimming took 5 bases from V and 2 from J, leaving 15 bases between them.

This clonotype has more than one count but fewer than ten. The chain combines TRBV12-3 or TRBV12-4 with TRBJ2-1, with a possible D match to TRBD2 (7 bases). The CDR3 is 14 amino acids. Trimming shortened V by 3 bases and J by 7 bases, and 13 bases separated the two germline ends. This CDR3 reads CASSFGGARNEQFF. In DNA, the CDR3 is TGTGCCAGCAGTTTTGGGGGGGCGCGGAATGAGCAGTTCTTC.

This chain links TRBV7-2 with TRBJ2-2; D remains unclear. Germline lookup yields CDR1 SGHTA and CDR2 FQGNSA. Deletions cut 10 bases from V and 2 bases from J, with 14 bases between. The CDR3 sequence is 14 residues long. The CDR3: CAIRLRLNTGELFF. The CDR3, as DNA: TGTGCCATCAGATTAAGGCTTAACACCGGGGAGCTGTTTTTT.

The chain links TRBV7-9 to TRBJ1-1; D call uncertain. The V gene's germline CDR1 is SEHNR and CDR2 FQNEAQ (reference sequence). V was clipped by 5 bases and J by 1 base, with 14 bases between them. The CDR3 loop spans 15 amino acids. The CDR3 sequence is CASSRSEASNTEAFF. CDR3 sequence (DNA): TGTGCCAGCAGCCGTAGTGAGGCTTCGAACACTGAAGCTTTCTTT.

This clonotype showed up many times. The chain's CDR3 is CASSLIAGGTDTQYF. CDR3 DNA sequence: TGTGCCAGCAGTTTAATAGCGGGGGGCACAGATACGCAGTATTTT. The rearrangement uses TRBV12-3 or TRBV12-4 and TRBJ2-3, with TRBD2 matching 9 bases. The CDR3 loop spans 15 amino acids. The junction had 1 base not matched to a gene; V was cut back by 2 bases and J by 1 base.

This clonotype has more than one count but fewer than ten. The V call is TRBV7-2, the J call TRBJ1-1; 10 bases align to TRBD1. The J segment lost 5 bases and the V segment lost 3 bases, leaving 6 bases of the junction unmatched. Per the germline V gene, CDR1 is SGHTA and CDR2 is FQGNSA. The CDR3 totals 15 residues. CDR3 in amino acids: CASSFWTGGRTEAFF. DNA for the CDR3: TGTGCCAGCAGCTTCTGGACAGGGGGGAGAACTGAAGCTTTCTTT.

The chain links TRBV7-2 to TRBJ2-5; no reliable D call. The CDR3 runs 15 residues. Trimming pared 2 bases from V and 3 bases from J, leaving 13 bases between. Germline assignment: CDR1 SGHTA and CDR2 FQGNSA. CDR3 coding DNA: TGTGCCAGCAGCTTAAGTTTCGCAGGAGAAGAGACCCAGTACTTC. This sequence encodes CASSLSFAGEETQYF.

The chain combines TRBV20-1 with TRBJ1-2, with 10 bases aligning to TRBD1. Per germline, CDR1 DFQATT and CDR2 SNEGSKA (reference sequence). The V gene end was trimmed by 0 bases and the J gene end by 8 bases; junction bases not matched to a gene: 3. This CDR3 has 13 amino acids. For the CDR3, the DNA is TGCAGTGCTAGAGACGACAGGGGGCAGGGCTACACCTTC. This encodes CSARDDRGQGYTF.

This clonotype appeared many times. J is TRBJ2-5 and V is TRBV18; 9 nucleotides agree with TRBD2. In germline, CDR1 is KGHSH, CDR2 LQKENI. The CDR3 totals 13 residues. Losses at the gene ends were 3 bases for V and 5 bases for J; bases not matched to a gene: 1. The CDR3 bases are TGTGCCAGCTCACCCGGACTAGCGGAGACCCAGTACTTC. Its protein is CASSPGLAETQYF.

There are a few counts of this clonotype. The CDR3 nucleotides read TGTGCCAGCGGCCGGGGCGGGGCGGTCACTGAAGCTTTCTTT. Protein sequence: CASGRGGAVTEAFF. The V gene is TRBV9, the J gene TRBJ1-1; D may be TRBD1 (5 bases). Trimming pared 7 bases from V and 4 bases from J, leaving 17 bases between. The CDR3 sequence is 14 residues long. Per the germline V gene, CDR1 is SGDLS and CDR2 is YYNGEE.

This clonotype was counted many times. The J gene is TRBJ2-7, the V gene TRBV6-5; possibly TRBD1 or TRBD2 for D (6 bases each). Trimming left V 6 bases short and J 1 base short, with 13 bases between. This CDR3 is 14 amino acids long. Per germline, CDR1 MNHEY and CDR2 SVGAGI. CDR3 region: CASRSGGVSYEQYF. Written as DNA, the CDR3 is TGTGCCAGCAGATCCGGGGGCGTTTCCTACGAGCAGTACTTC.

The chain couples TRBV7-6 to TRBJ2-3; 8 bases align to TRBD2. V lost 1 base to trimming and J lost 4 bases; unmatched junction nucleotides: 7. Germline CDR1 reads SGHVS; CDR2 reads FNYEAQ. CDR3 length: 16 amino acids. The CDR3 nucleotides are TGTGCCAGCAGCTTAGTCCCGGGGGGGCACCCAGATACGCAGTATTTT. It specifies CASSLVPGGHPDTQYF.

This sequence joins TRBV7-8 and TRBJ2-2; maybe TRBD1 (6 bases). From germline, CDR1 is SGHVS and CDR2 FQNEAQ. V lost 5 bases and J 1 base, leaving 14 bases between the germline ends. CDR3 length equals 16 residues. CDR3 region: CASSRRQARNTGELFF. DNA of the CDR3: TGTGCCAGCAGCAGACGACAGGCGAGGAACACCGGGGAGCTGTTTTTT.

The CDR3 sequence: CSARPLLAGVTNEQFF. The CDR3 DNA follows: TGCAGTGCTAGGCCCCTCCTAGCGGGGGTGACAAATGAGCAGTTCTTC. This chain uses TRBV20-1 with TRBJ2-1, with 10 bases lining up with TRBD2. Trimming cost V 3 bases and J 7 bases; bases outside gene matches: 12. The CDR3 spans 16 residues. Germline lookup yields CDR1 DFQATT and CDR2 SNEGSKA (reference sequence).

This clonotype was recorded at least ten times. V gene TRBV4-2 combines with J gene TRBJ2-3; 7 nucleotides line up with TRBD2. CDR1 is LGHNA, CDR2 YNFKEQ, per germline. With 0 bases clipped from V and 2 bases from J, the junction kept 5 bases outside the gene matches. The CDR3 is 16 amino acids. CDR3: CASSQEGGSYTDTQYF. CDR3 bases: TGTGCCAGCAGCCAAGAAGGCGGGAGCTACACAGATACGCAGTATTTT.

This clonotype was seen ten or more times. The chain carries TRBV6-2 or TRBV6-3 and TRBJ1-5; D unresolved. V was cut by 0 bases and J by 5 bases, with 8 bases left in between. Germline CDR1 reads MNHEY; CDR2 reads SVGEGT. There are 14 residues in the CDR3. CDR3 nucleotide sequence: TGTGCCAGCAGTTACTCGTGGGGAGATCAGCCCCAGCATTTT. This encodes CASSYSWGDQPQHF.

The chain couples TRBV24-1 to TRBJ1-6; D gene ambiguous. The CDR3 is made up of 13 amino acids. CDR1 and CDR2 (germline): KGHDR, SFDVKD. Between the trimmed V and J ends, which lost 8 bases and 8 bases, there was a span of 12 bases. The CDR3 loop is CATMAGLDSPLHF. In DNA, the CDR3 is TGTGCCACCATGGCAGGCCTCGATTCACCCCTCCACTTT.

The genes are TRBV3-1 and TRBJ1-2, with TRBD1 identical over 7 bases. Germline assignment: CDR1 LGHDT and CDR2 YNNKEL (reference sequence). Germline trimming cut 0 bases from V and 4 bases from J; bases unmatched to any gene: 14. The CDR3 contains 18 residues. The CDR3 reads CASSQERGTDLPPYGYTF. The CDR3 DNA sequence: TGTGCCAGCAGCCAAGAAAGGGGGACAGATCTTCCACCCTATGGCTACACCTTC.

The chain's CDR3 is CASNTDRRQPQHF. As DNA, the CDR3 is TGTGCCAGCAACACCGACAGGCGTCAGCCCCAGCATTTT. J is TRBJ1-5 and V is TRBV6-6; D might be TRBD1 (6 bases). The V end lost 7 bases, the J end lost 6 bases, and 13 bases lay between the germline ends. CDR3 size: 13 residues. Germline V gene data show CDR1 as MNHNY and CDR2 as SVGAGI (reference sequence).

This clonotype was picked up many times. The V and J genes are TRBV4-2 and TRBJ2-3; D gene unclear. Germline-derived CDR1 and CDR2 are LGHNA and YNFKEQ. Trimming left V 4 bases short and J 8 bases short, with 13 bases between. The CDR3 extends over 13 amino acids. The CDR3 loop reads CASSLDLIGTQYF. CDR3 nucleotides: TGTGCCAGCAGCCTAGATCTCATAGGTACGCAGTATTTT.